The T cell receptor (beta chain) under discussion was sequenced for a study of cytomegalovirus exposure and HLA in healthy donors. The wider study: Caucasian-associated ancestry cluster membership applied to about four fifths of 300 to 450 genotyped donors. Points from the study as a whole: Relative to the approximately 680-donor mean, N-insertions were reportedly fewer in an Asian-associated ancestry cluster in a later analysis. Rarity marked most TCR sequences, yet some public TCRs occurred in many donors.

The CDR3 has 14 residues. The germline CDR1 and CDR2 sequences are SGHRS and YFSETQ. V was pared by 4 bases and J by 0 bases, with 9 bases between. Notes on this clone: The antigen remains unidentified.

The PCR made use of 60 Vbeta and 13 Jbeta primers. The assay was immunoSEQ multiplex PCR, and TCRdb's table has in-frame clones only and misses some. The sample records more than 95,000 clones, roughly 78% being singletons. The chain couples TRBV5-1 to TRBJ2-3; D unclear. The sequence derives from a middle-aged woman in good health and CMV-seronegative. Sequenced material: PBMCs. For the CDR3, the DNA is TGCGCCAGCAGCCCTCTCGGTAGCACAGATACGCAGTATTTT. Residues: CASSPLGSTDTQYF.